One sample yielded the 26 T cell receptor beta chains listed below, sequenced in a study of T cells after yellow fever vaccination. From the 5' RACE reads, TCRdb called clonotypes with MiXCR, one entry per CDR3 protein. The table includes 150,000 to 200,000 distinct CDR3 sequences, approximately 6% detected once. The specimen comprised CD4+ T cells sorted from PBMCs, sampled on the day of the first yellow fever vaccination. The receptor source for this set is a man in his late teens or twenties who received the YFV17D yellow fever vaccine.

V gene TRBV7-6 combines with J gene TRBJ2-5, with D maybe TRBD1 (6 bases). V lost 0 bases, J lost 3 bases, and 8 bases lay in between. The CDR3 runs 14 residues. Germline V CDR1 and CDR2: SGHVS, FNYEAQ. Here the CDR3 reads CASSLAGDKETQYF. The CDR3 DNA sequence: TGTGCCAGCAGCTTAGCGGGGGACAAAGAGACCCAGTACTTC.

This clonotype has more than one count but fewer than ten. The V call is TRBV7-2, the J call TRBJ1-2, with D possibly TRBD1 on 5 matching bases. The ends were cut back, 2 bases at V and 7 bases at J, with 20 bases in the middle. The CDR3 is 16 amino acids. CDR1 is SGHTA, CDR2 FQGNSA, per germline. As DNA, the CDR3 is TGTGCCAGCAGCTTATCCGGGTATCAGGGTCGCGGTGGCTACACCTTC. Translation: CASSLSGYQGRGGYTF.

This clonotype showed up just a few times. The V call is TRBV2, the J call TRBJ2-2; 9 nucleotides match TRBD2. V was clipped by 4 bases and J by 3 bases; unmatched bases: 9. The CDR3 loop spans 17 amino acids. In germline, CDR1 is SNHLY, CDR2 FYNNEI. The CDR3 DNA reads TGTGCCAGCAGTGCCGCGGGGGGGCGGAAGTACACCGGGGAGCTGTTTTTT. Amino acid sequence: CASSAAGGRKYTGELFF.

This clonotype has a handful of counts. This sequence joins TRBV18 and TRBJ1-1; TRBD1 might be the D (5 bases). CDR1 and CDR2 (germline): KGHSH, LQKENI. V lost 0 bases to trimming and J lost 4 bases, with 12 bases between them. There are 15 residues in the CDR3. The CDR3 protein is CASSPPSGRATEAFF. CDR3 nucleotide sequence: TGTGCCAGCTCACCACCCTCAGGGAGGGCCACTGAAGCTTTCTTT.

This clonotype was seen repeatedly, ten times or more. The rearrangement uses TRBV10-3 and TRBJ2-3; the D is unclear. This CDR3 contains 15 residues. Germline V gives CDR1 ENHRY, CDR2 SYGVKD. V was clipped by 2 bases and J by 0 bases, with 9 bases between them. Written as DNA, the CDR3 is TGTGCCATCAGTGAGCGGGCCCCTAGCACAGATACGCAGTATTTT. Translated: CAISERAPSTDTQYF.

This clonotype appeared a few times. V gene TRBV12-3 or TRBV12-4 combines with J gene TRBJ2-3; the match to TRBD2 covers 8 bases. CDR3 length equals 13 residues. J lost 4 bases, V lost 6 bases, and 3 bases had no gene match. CDR3 bases: TGTGCCAGCAGGCGGACTAGCTCAGATACGCAGTATTTT. As protein: CASRRTSSDTQYF.

This clonotype was recorded many times. This chain joins TRBV5-1 and TRBJ1-1; 9 bases fit TRBD1. From germline, CDR1 is SGHRS and CDR2 YFSETQ. V lost 0 bases, J lost 6 bases, and 9 bases stayed unmatched. The CDR3 covers 16 residues. CDR3 protein: CASSLADPGQGAEAFF. The CDR3, as DNA: TGCGCCAGCAGCTTGGCGGACCCGGGACAGGGCGCTGAAGCTTTCTTT.

The chain is built from TRBV7-6 and TRBJ2-1; 11 bases fit TRBD2. CDR3 length: 17 amino acids. The germline V gene has CDR1 SGHVS and CDR2 FNYEAQ. V lost 4 bases to trimming and J lost 2 bases; unmatched junction nucleotides: 7. The CDR3: CASSYFGLAGTYNEQFF. The DNA of the CDR3 is TGTGCCAGCAGCTATTTTGGACTAGCGGGCACCTACAATGAGCAGTTCTTC.

This clonotype was seen ten or more times. This rearrangement joins TRBV5-1 to TRBJ2-3; TRBD2 matches 12 bases. The CDR3 is made up of 16 amino acids. J lost 5 bases, V lost 2 bases, and 6 bases had no gene match. Per germline, CDR1 SGHRS and CDR2 YFSETQ. This CDR3 is CASSFLAGGPGDTQYF. Here the CDR3 DNA reads TGCGCCAGCAGCTTTCTAGCGGGGGGGCCGGGAGATACGCAGTATTTT.

This clonotype was counted at least ten times. The chain couples TRBV6-5 to TRBJ1-3, with a weak D call TRBD1 (5 bases). The germline V gene has CDR1 MNHEY and CDR2 SVGAGI. The CDR3 sequence is 17 residues long. V was trimmed by 0 bases and J by 0 bases, leaving 12 bases between them. CDR3 nucleotides: TGTGCCAGCAGTTACTCGATGCCGGGGCCCTCTGGAAACACCATATATTTT. Translation: CASSYSMPGPSGNTIYF.

The sample holds a few counts of this clonotype. This chain connects TRBV28 to TRBJ1-1, with D unclear. The CDR3 consists of 12 residues. With 6 bases removed from V and 5 bases from J, the gap between germline ends came to 10 bases. Germline assignment: CDR1 MDHEN and CDR2 SYDVKM. The CDR3 protein is CASRYGSTEAFF. The CDR3 DNA sequence: TGTGCCAGCAGATATGGTTCGACTGAAGCTTTCTTT.

There are many counts of this clonotype. The chain uses TRBV11-3 and TRBJ2-3; D unresolved. With 6 bases removed from V and 6 bases from J, the gap between germline ends came to 10 bases. CDR1 is SGHNT and CDR2 is YENEEA in the germline V gene. This CDR3 spans 12 amino acids. CDR3: CASSSLDDTQYF. CDR3 nucleotide sequence: TGTGCCAGCAGTTCCCTGGATGATACGCAGTATTTT.

This clonotype was seen more than once but under ten times. The chain joins TRBV5-1 to TRBJ1-1; D possibly corresponds to TRBD1 (6 bases). V was clipped by 7 bases and J by 0 bases, with 13 bases between them. The CDR3 length is 14 residues. Germline lookup yields CDR1 SGHRS and CDR2 YFSETQ. The CDR3 DNA sequence: TGCGCCAGCTGCCAGGACAGCATGAACACTGAAGCTTTCTTT. Translating gives CASCQDSMNTEAFF.

In this sample, this clonotype turned up a few times. The V gene is TRBV30, the J gene TRBJ2-7, with D possibly matching TRBD2 (5 bases). CDR1 is GTSNPN and CDR2 is SVGIG in the germline V gene (reference sequence). The CDR3 is 14 residues long. V was clipped by 3 bases and J by 3 bases, with 15 bases between them. The CDR3 loop is CAWSVGGAYYEQYF. The CDR3 DNA follows: TGTGCCTGGAGCGTCGGAGGAGCTTACTACGAGCAGTACTTC.

The J gene is TRBJ2-1, the V gene TRBV7-2; D is ambiguous. This CDR3 has 12 amino acids. Trimming removed 3 bases from V and 12 bases from J, with 12 bases in between. Germline V gene sequence: CDR1 SGHTA, CDR2 FQGNSA. The CDR3 DNA reads TGTGCCAGCAGCTTGCAGTTGGTCGGGCAGTTCTTC. Amino acid sequence: CASSLQLVGQFF.

The chain employs TRBV7-6 and TRBJ2-7, with a tentative D call TRBD2 (5 bases). The ends were cut back, 5 bases at V and 7 bases at J, with 12 bases in the middle. CDR1 is SGHVS, CDR2 FNYEAQ, per germline. This CDR3 region has 12 residues. Written as DNA, the CDR3 is TGTGCCAGCAGCACCGACACGGGGGAGCAGTACGTC. Protein: CASSTDTGEQYV.

Of note for this clonotype: A much larger clone lies one base from this, so it may be a read error. The chain links TRBV20-1 to TRBJ2-2, with D perhaps TRBD2 (5 bases). Germline V gene sequence: CDR1 DFQATT, CDR2 SNEGSKA (reference sequence). V was cut by 5 bases and J by 3 bases, with 10 bases left in between. CDR3 length equals 13 residues. The DNA of the CDR3 is TGCAGTGCTCGGGAACGCTACACCGGGGAGCTGTTTTTT. This translates into CSARERYTGELFF.

This clonotype showed up many times. The chain is built from TRBV12-3 or TRBV12-4 and TRBJ1-5, with 8 bases identical to TRBD1. The CDR3 consists of 15 residues. V was clipped by 3 bases and J by 3 bases; unmatched bases: 4. CDR3 DNA: TGTGCCAGCAGTTTTGGACAGGGACTCAATCAGCCCCAGCATTTT. Its protein is CASSFGQGLNQPQHF.

This clonotype was counted only a few times. V usage is TRBV7-8 and J usage is TRBJ2-1; possible D gene TRBD1, 6 bases. The V end was cut by 2 bases, the J end by 7 bases, with 27 bases between. Germline lookup yields CDR1 SGHVS and CDR2 FQNEAQ. The CDR3 runs 19 residues. In nucleotides, the CDR3 is TGTGCCAGCAGCTTAATCCACGGGAAGGGGACACGAATAGGTAATGAGCAGTTCTTC. Encoded protein: CASSLIHGKGTRIGNEQFF.

This clonotype was recorded many times. The chain joins TRBV5-1 to TRBJ2-7, with 7 positions matching TRBD1. The CDR3 runs to 15 residues. J was trimmed by 4 bases and V by 3 bases; bases with no gene match: 10. Germline assignment: CDR1 SGHRS and CDR2 YFSETQ. CDR3 nucleotides: TGCGCCAGCAGCTCGACCTCCGGGACAGTATACGAGCAGTACTTC. It is translated as CASSSTSGTVYEQYF.

This clonotype was counted between two and nine times. The chain uses TRBV9 and TRBJ1-2, with TRBD1 matching over 8 bases. CDR3 length equals 13 residues. From germline, CDR1 is SGDLS and CDR2 YYNGEE. V was pared by 3 bases and J by 6 bases, with 4 bases of the junction left unmatched. CDR3 nucleotide sequence: TGTGCCAGCAGCGACCGACAGGGGAATGGCTACACCTTC. Amino acid sequence: CASSDRQGNGYTF. Combining the CDR3 with reference TRBV9 and TRBJ1-2 gives the whole variable domain DSGVTQTPKHLITATGQRVTLRCSPRSGDLSVYWYQQSLDQGLQFLIQYYNGEERAKGNILERFSAQQFPDLHSELNLSSLELGDSALYFCASSDRQGNGYTFGSGTRLTVV.

This clonotype was recorded at least ten times. J is TRBJ2-1 and V is TRBV6-1; 12 nucleotides match TRBD1. CDR1 is MNHNS and CDR2 is SASEGT in the germline V gene. This CDR3 is 15 amino acids long. Trimming cost V 3 bases and J 9 bases; bases outside gene matches: 6. CDR3 nucleotides: TGTGCCAGCAGTGACCCGGGACAGGGGGCGATTGAGCAGTTCTTC. This translates into CASSDPGQGAIEQFF.

This clonotype was recorded at least ten times. J is TRBJ2-2 and V is TRBV2; 7 bases line up with TRBD1. The CDR3 sequence is 13 residues long. V shed 6 bases, J shed 4 bases, and the junction held 2 bases outside the gene matches. Germline V gene data show CDR1 as SNHLY and CDR2 as FYNNEI. DNA for the CDR3: TGTGCCAGCAGGGGACAGCTCACCGGGGAGCTGTTTTTT. Amino acids: CASRGQLTGELFF.

The rearrangement joins TRBV7-9 to TRBJ1-3, with TRBD1 as a possible D gene (5 bases). The V gene's germline CDR1 is SEHNR and CDR2 FQNEAQ (reference sequence). The CDR3 is made up of 13 amino acids. The V gene lost 5 bases and the J gene lost 4 bases, with 9 bases spanning the gap. CDR3 region: CASSRGAGNTIYF. The CDR3 DNA is TGTGCCAGCAGCCGCGGGGCGGGAAACACCATATATTTT.

This clonotype was seen more than once but under ten times. This may stem from a read error, because a much larger clone lies one nucleotide away. The rearrangement uses TRBV14 and TRBJ2-7; D is uncertain. CDR1 is SGHDN, CDR2 FVKESK, per germline. The V end lost 0 bases, the J end lost 3 bases, and 0 bases lay between the germline ends. The CDR3 covers 11 residues. CDR3 bases: TGTGCCAGCAGCCAAGACTACGAGCAGTACTTC. It is translated as CASSQDYEQYF.

V is TRBV6-1 and J is TRBJ2-7, with TRBD2 identical over 9 bases. Germline CDR1 MNHNS, CDR2 SASEGT. The trim removed 5 bases at V and 6 bases at J, leaving 8 bases unmatched. The CDR3 loop spans 14 amino acids. CDR3 sequence: CASSLSGTSFEQYF. The CDR3 DNA reads as TGTGCCAGCAGTCTCTCCGGGACTAGCTTCGAGCAGTACTTC.